The 30 T cell receptor beta chains given below trace back to one sample, sequenced in a study of cytomegalovirus exposure and HLA in healthy donors. PCR primers comprised 60 Vbeta and 13 Jbeta primers. Libraries were prepared by immunoSEQ multiplex PCR; TCRdb keeps only in-frame clonotypes and omits some of them. The table shows 150,000 to 200,000 clones, with less than 75% occurring only once. The sample taken for sequencing was PBMCs. Receptors were obtained from a girl aged 5-17 years in good health and CMV-seronegative.

V gene TRBV5-1 combines with J gene TRBJ2-5, with 11 nucleotides matching TRBD2. Looked up from germline, CDR1 is SGHRS and CDR2 is YFSETQ. V dropped 0 bases and J dropped 1; count of bases not matched to a gene: 5. The CDR3 is 17 amino acids. The CDR3 loop reads CASSLGFSGGAQETQYF. Written as DNA, the CDR3 is TGCGCCAGCAGCTTGGGCTTTAGCGGGGGGGCCCAAGAGACCCAGTACTTC.

The J gene is TRBJ1-4, the V gene TRBV29-1, with 7 bases aligning to TRBD1. CDR1 SQVTM and CDR2 ANQGSEA come from the germline V gene. V lost 4 bases and J lost 7; bases outside the gene matches: 6. This CDR3 comprises 13 residues. CDR3 region: CSVGGGPTEKLFF. CDR3 DNA: TGCAGCGTTGGAGGGGGCCCGACTGAAAAACTGTTTTTT.

The rearrangement uses TRBV19 and TRBJ1-3, with D possibly TRBD1 on 5 matching bases. V was trimmed by 3 bases and J by 0 bases, leaving 6 bases between them. CDR3 length: 14 residues. Germline assignment: CDR1 LNHDA and CDR2 SQIVND (reference sequence). Here the CDR3 reads CASSIGGSGNTIYF. The CDR3 DNA sequence: TGTGCCAGTAGTATCGGGGGCTCTGGAAACACCATATATTTT.

In this sample, this clone turned up a few times. The V gene is TRBV19, the J gene TRBJ2-2; 10 bases agree with TRBD1. The CDR3 contains 14 residues. V was clipped by 10 bases and J by 3 bases; unmatched bases: 5. CDR1 LNHDA and CDR2 SQIVND come from the germline V gene (reference sequence). The CDR3 reads CATGTGEHTGELFF. DNA of the CDR3: TGTGCCACGGGGACAGGGGAGCACACCGGGGAGCTGTTTTTT. The whole variable domain, remainder taken from reference TRBV19 and TRBJ2-2, is DGGITQSPKYLFRKEGQNVTLSCEQNLNHDAMYWYRQDPGQGLRLIYYSQIVNDFQKGDIAEGYSVSREKKESFPLTVTSAQKNPTAFYLCATGTGEHTGELFFGEGSRLTVL.

This clone has more than one count but fewer than ten. This chain links TRBV29-1 with TRBJ2-4, with D possibly TRBD2 on 6 matching bases. Germline V gives CDR1 SQVTM, CDR2 ANQGSEA. This CDR3 is built from 16 residues. V was pared by 7 bases and J by 0 bases, with 19 bases between. DNA of the CDR3: TGCAGCGCGGGTGCGGGGAGCCTCCTAGCCAAAAACATTCAGTACTTC. Translating it yields CSAGAGSLLAKNIQYF.

The V gene is TRBV19, the J gene TRBJ1-4, with a weak D call TRBD1 (6 bases). Per germline, CDR1 LNHDA and CDR2 SQIVND (reference sequence). V gave up 7 bases and J gave up 5 bases, with 17 bases separating them. This CDR3 has 15 residues. Here the CDR3 reads CASTPRGVWNEKLFF. The DNA for the CDR3 is TGTGCCAGTACACCCAGGGGAGTATGGAATGAAAAACTGTTTTTT.

This sequence joins TRBV5-1 and TRBJ2-3; D is unclear. The CDR3 is made up of 11 amino acids. CDR1 and CDR2 from the germline V gene are SGHRS and YFSETQ. V lost 3 bases and J lost 7, with 6 bases in between. Written as DNA, the CDR3 is TGCGCCAGCAGCTACGGTAATACGCAGTATTTT. Translation gives CASSYGNTQYF. Full variable domain (rest looked up from reference TRBV5-1 and TRBJ2-3): KAGVTQTPRYLIKTRGQQVTLSCSPISGHRSVSWYQQTPGQGLQFLFEYFSETQRNKGNFPGRFSGRQFSNSRSEMNVSTLELGDSALYLCASSYGNTQYFGPGTRLTVL.

The V call is TRBV9, the J call TRBJ1-1; 8 nucleotides line up with TRBD1. V lost 0 bases to trimming and J lost 4 bases; unmatched junction nucleotides: 11. The germline V gene has CDR1 SGDLS and CDR2 YYNGEE. This CDR3 is built from 17 residues. The CDR3 sequence: CASSVVEDRVVGTEAFF. The CDR3, as DNA: TGTGCCAGCAGCGTAGTAGAGGACAGGGTGGTGGGCACTGAAGCTTTCTTT. Full variable domain (missing parts from reference TRBV9 and TRBJ1-1): DSGVTQTPKHLITATGQRVTLRCSPRSGDLSVYWYQQSLDQGLQFLIQYYNGEERAKGNILERFSAQQFPDLHSELNLSSLELGDSALYFCASSVVEDRVVGTEAFFGQGTRLTVV.

The gene calls are TRBV18 and TRBJ1-3; D is uncertain. Germline CDR1 and CDR2: KGHSH and LQKENI. CDR3 length: 15 amino acids. V was pared by 2 bases and J by 1 base, with 9 bases between. The CDR3 nucleotides read TGTGCCAGCTCACCAAGGGAGGGATCTGGAAACACCATATATTTT. Protein product: CASSPREGSGNTIYF.

The chain has TRBV25-1 and TRBJ1-1; D is possibly TRBD1 (6 bases). The CDR3 totals 12 residues. V dropped 9 bases and J dropped 10 bases, with 18 bases sitting between them. CDR1 MGHDK and CDR2 SYGVNS come from the germline V gene. The CDR3 spells CASTDGQSRAFF. CDR3 DNA sequence: TGTGCCAGTACGGATGGACAGTCTCGAGCTTTCTTT.

A single count supports this clone. V and J are TRBV30 and TRBJ2-5, with TRBD2 matching over 9 bases. Per germline, CDR1 GTSNPN and CDR2 SVGIG (reference sequence). The V segment lost 0 bases and the J segment 4 bases; nucleotides outside the gene matches: 12. There are 17 residues in the CDR3. CDR3 protein: CAWSVRAGGFYRETQYF. As DNA, the CDR3 is TGTGCCTGGAGTGTACGAGCGGGGGGCTTCTATAGAGAGACCCAGTACTTC. The variable domain in full, completed from reference TRBV30 and TRBJ2-5, reads SQTIHQWPATLVQPVGSPLSLECTVEGTSNPNLYWYRQAAGRGLQLLFYSVGIGQISSEVPQNLSASRPQDRQFILSSKKLLLSDSGFYLCAWSVRAGGFYRETQYFGPGTRLLVL.

The chain couples TRBV9 to TRBJ2-7; 9 nucleotides align to TRBD1. The V segment lost 0 bases and the J segment 3 bases; nucleotides outside the gene matches: 4. The V gene's germline CDR1 is SGDLS and CDR2 YYNGEE. The CDR3 has 15 residues. The CDR3 loop reads CASSVGTGESYEQYF. The CDR3, as DNA: TGTGCCAGCAGCGTAGGGACAGGGGAAAGCTACGAGCAGTACTTC. Based on the CDR3 plus reference TRBV9 and TRBJ2-7, the full variable domain is DSGVTQTPKHLITATGQRVTLRCSPRSGDLSVYWYQQSLDQGLQFLIQYYNGEERAKGNILERFSAQQFPDLHSELNLSSLELGDSALYFCASSVGTGESYEQYFGPGTRLTVT.

The chain joins TRBV18 to TRBJ2-7, with TRBD1 as a possible D gene (6 bases). Trimming stripped 3 bases from V and 6 bases from J, with 18 bases between. Germline CDR1 and CDR2: KGHSH and LQKENI. The CDR3 runs 15 residues. CDR3 sequence: CASSPLQGNLIEQYF. The DNA of the CDR3 is TGTGCCAGCTCACCGCTACAGGGAAACCTAATCGAGCAGTACTTC.

The rearrangement links TRBV5-1 to TRBJ2-6; D unclear. CDR3 size: 15 residues. Per germline, CDR1 SGHRS and CDR2 YFSETQ. V gave up 3 bases and J gave up 0 bases, with 7 bases separating them. The CDR3 spells CASSSLSSGANVLTF. Written as DNA, the CDR3 is TGCGCCAGCAGCTCTCTAAGCTCTGGGGCCAACGTCCTGACTTTC. Full variable domain (outside the CDR3, taken from reference TRBV5-1 and TRBJ2-6): KAGVTQTPRYLIKTRGQQVTLSCSPISGHRSVSWYQQTPGQGLQFLFEYFSETQRNKGNFPGRFSGRQFSNSRSEMNVSTLELGDSALYLCASSSLSSGANVLTFGAGSRLTVL.

This clone was counted once. The J gene is TRBJ2-5, the V gene TRBV7-9, with D uncertain. Trimming pared 3 bases from V and 2 bases from J, leaving 10 bases between. Per the germline V gene, CDR1 is SEHNR and CDR2 is FQNEAQ (reference sequence). CDR3 length equals 14 residues. In nucleotides, the CDR3 is TGTGCCAGCAGCTTCCCAGGTCTTCAAGAGACCCAGTACTTC. Residues: CASSFPGLQETQYF.

The J gene is TRBJ1-4, the V gene TRBV28; D is unresolved. The CDR3 extends over 11 amino acids. V was clipped by 3 bases and J by 7 bases, with 3 bases between them. CDR1 is MDHEN, CDR2 SYDVKM, per germline. This chain's CDR3 is CASSFFEKLFF. The DNA of the CDR3 is TGTGCCAGCAGTTTCTTTGAAAAACTGTTTTTT.

Written as DNA, the CDR3 is TGTGCCAGCAGCGTAGGGACAGCGAACACTGAAGCTTTCTTT. Translated, it gives CASSVGTANTEAFF. The rearrangement links TRBV9 to TRBJ1-1; maybe TRBD1 (6 bases). The germline V and J ends were trimmed by 0 bases and 1 base, with 7 bases remaining between them. The CDR3 sequence is 14 residues long. Per germline, CDR1 SGDLS and CDR2 YYNGEE.

This rearrangement joins TRBV10-3 to TRBJ2-5, with 8 bases lining up with TRBD2. The germline V gene encodes CDR1 ENHRY and CDR2 SYGVKD. The CDR3 consists of 16 residues. The junction had 5 bases not matched to a gene; V was cut back by 2 bases and J by 0 bases. For the CDR3, the DNA is TGTGCCATCAGTGAGGGAACTAGCGGAAACCAAGAGACCCAGTACTTC. This translates into CAISEGTSGNQETQYF.

The chain couples TRBV5-8 to TRBJ1-1; D is unclear. The CDR3 is made up of 13 amino acids. Germline V CDR1 and CDR2: SGHTS, YDEGEE. V lost 1 base and J 2 bases, leaving 6 bases between the germline ends. The CDR3 DNA reads as TGTGCCAGCAGCTTGCGTCCTAACACTGAAGCTTTCTTT. Protein sequence: CASSLRPNTEAFF.

This chain joins TRBV30 and TRBJ1-4; D remains ambiguous. This CDR3 contains 12 residues. Germline-derived CDR1 and CDR2 are GTSNPN and SVGIG (reference sequence). V dropped 0 bases and J dropped 7 bases, with 6 bases sitting between them. The CDR3 loop reads CAWSVGSEKLFF. Written as DNA, the CDR3 is TGTGCCTGGAGTGTAGGGAGTGAAAAACTGTTTTTT.

The sample holds a few counts of this clone. The J gene is TRBJ1-6, the V gene TRBV5-6; 7 bases map to TRBD1. The germline V gene encodes CDR1 SGHDT and CDR2 YYEEEE. J was trimmed by 7 bases and V by 5 bases; bases with no gene match: 6. CDR3 length: 14 amino acids. CDR3: CASSPQGENSPLHF. The CDR3 DNA sequence: TGTGCCAGCAGTCCCCAGGGGGAAAATTCACCCCTCCACTTT.

This clone turned up a few times. The J gene is TRBJ1-4, the V gene TRBV11-2; D remains ambiguous. The CDR3 is made up of 12 amino acids. Germline CDR1 is SGHAT and CDR2 is FQNNGV. V was clipped by 4 bases and J by 14 bases, with 14 bases between them. As DNA, the CDR3 is TGTGCCAGCAGCTCACTCTCCCAAACCCTGTTTTTT. It specifies CASSSLSQTLFF.

V usage is TRBV29-1 and J usage is TRBJ2-1; possible D gene TRBD1, 5 bases. Germline CDR1 and CDR2: SQVTM and ANQGSEA. Trimming removed 5 bases at V and 4 bases at J, with 9 bases between. The CDR3 sequence is 12 residues long. The CDR3 DNA is TGCAGCGTTTCTACAGGTTACAATGAGCAGTTCTTC. As protein: CSVSTGYNEQFF.

The chain joins TRBV7-3 to TRBJ2-7, with D maybe TRBD2 (5 bases). The CDR3 length is 16 residues. From germline, CDR1 is SGHTA and CDR2 FQGTGA. Deletions cut 2 bases from V and 2 bases from J, with 16 bases between. CDR3 DNA sequence: TGTGCCAGCAGCTTATCGCGGGCAGCGAAAACCTACGAGCAGTACTTC. Protein: CASSLSRAAKTYEQYF.

V gene TRBV7-9 combines with J gene TRBJ1-2; tentative D call: TRBD1 (6 bases). This CDR3 has 16 amino acids. Between the trimmed V and J ends, which lost 2 bases and 8 bases, there was a span of 21 bases. CDR1 SEHNR and CDR2 FQNEAQ come from the germline V gene (reference sequence). CDR3 DNA: TGTGCCAGCAGCTTACGGGGCGGACAGCAGGATATGGGCTACACCTTC. It yields the protein CASSLRGGQQDMGYTF. Full variable domain (rest looked up from reference TRBV7-9 and TRBJ1-2): DTGVSQNPRHKITKRGQNVTFRCDPISEHNRLYWYRQTLGQGPEFLTYFQNEAQLEKSRLLSDRFSAERPKGSFSTLEIQRTEQGDSAMYLCASSLRGGQQDMGYTFGSGTRLTVV.

V and J are TRBV6-1 and TRBJ1-2, with 7 bases lining up with TRBD1. The CDR3 length is 14 residues. V shed 10 bases, J shed 0 bases, and the junction held 8 bases outside the gene matches. CDR1 is MNHNS, CDR2 SASEGT, per germline. The CDR3 reads CATQQGLANYGYTF. Here the CDR3 DNA reads TGTGCCACCCAACAGGGGCTAGCTAACTATGGCTACACCTTC.

This clone was picked up one time. The chain combines TRBV28 with TRBJ1-3; D unresolved. This CDR3 comprises 14 residues. V was cut by 4 bases and J by 2 bases, with 9 bases left in between. CDR1 and CDR2 from the germline V gene are MDHEN and SYDVKM. The chain's CDR3 is CASSSVMAGNTIYF. The DNA for the CDR3 is TGTGCCAGCAGTTCAGTGATGGCTGGAAACACCATATATTTT.

This chain links TRBV9 with TRBJ2-5; D might be TRBD1 (5 bases). The end of the DNA is better explained by TRBJ2-7, so the J call may be wrong. Germline V gene sequence: CDR1 SGDLS, CDR2 YYNGEE. CDR3 length equals 14 residues. The CDR3, as DNA: TGTGCCAGCAGCGTAGATGTGGGGCGATACGAGCAGTACTTC. Protein sequence: CASSVDVGRYEQYF.

The genes are TRBV5-1 and TRBJ1-4; D is unresolved. Germline CDR1 SGHRS, CDR2 YFSETQ. The CDR3 extends over 13 amino acids. V dropped 2 bases and J dropped 5 bases, with 7 bases sitting between them. CDR3 nucleotides: TGCGCCAGCAGCTTCGGCGGAAATGAAAAACTGTTTTTT. It encodes CASSFGGNEKLFF.

This chain uses TRBV5-1 with TRBJ2-1; no reliable D call. Germline V gene sequence: CDR1 SGHRS, CDR2 YFSETQ. Between the trimmed V and J ends, which lost 6 bases and 9 bases, there was a span of 10 bases. This CDR3 is built from 11 residues. CDR3 amino acids: CASIGYGEQFF. The CDR3 DNA is TGCGCCAGCATCGGGTACGGTGAGCAGTTCTTC. The entire variable domain, with the rest obtained from reference TRBV5-1 and TRBJ2-1, is as follows: KAGVTQTPRYLIKTRGQQVTLSCSPISGHRSVSWYQQTPGQGLQFLFEYFSETQRNKGNFPGRFSGRQFSNSRSEMNVSTLELGDSALYLCASIGYGEQFFGPGTRLTVL.